This is a list of T cell receptor beta chains from one sample in a study of Graves' ophthalmopathy and Graves' hyperthyroidism. TCRdb recomputed calls from the multiplex PCR reads with MiXCR, one row per CDR3 protein. Of 660,000 or so distinct CDR3 sequences listed, about 40% are singletons. Material: peripheral blood. The receptors derive from an adult man with Graves' ophthalmopathy. The CDR3 runs from the conserved cysteine through the conserved F or W. The order of the fields is clone size, J gene, V gene, D gene, CDR3 DNA, CDR3 protein. D genes are given only for firm matches. Size values are once, few and many counts, or a class for expanded clones, and some rows have none.

>NA|TRBJ2-5|TRBV10-3|NA
TGTGCCATCAGTGAGGCAGGAACGGTGGAGACCCAGTACTTC
CAISEAGTVETQYF
>many|TRBJ2-5|TRBV29-1|NA
TGCAGCGCCCTTGGGCCTGAAGAGACCCAGTACTTC
CSALGPEETQYF
>NA|TRBJ1-1|TRBV6-1|NA
TGTGCCAGCAGGCCCACAGAGATGAACACTGAAGCTTTCTTT
CASRPTEMNTEAFF
>many|TRBJ2-7|TRBV5-1|TRBD1
TGCGCCAGCAGTTGGACAGGGGACTACGAGCAGTACTTC
CASSWTGDYEQYF
>many|TRBJ1-1|TRBV2|TRBD1
TGTGCCAGCAGTGAAAGTAGGGACAGAGTTGAAGCTTTCTTT
CASSESRDRVEAFF
>many|TRBJ2-5|TRBV7-2|NA
TGTGCCAGCAGCTTAGACCGGACTACCCAGTACTTC
CASSLDRTTQYF
>NA|TRBJ2-7|TRBV25-1|TRBD2
TGTGCCAGCAGTTTATTCGCTAGCGGGAGCTCCTACGAGCAGTACTTC
CASSLFASGSSYEQYF
>few|TRBJ1-3|TRBV10-3|NA
TGTGCCAGCAGTTACCGGTCCGGGACCGGCGACACCATATATTTT
CASSYRSGTGDTIYF
>many|TRBJ1-1|TRBV10-3|NA
TGTGCCATCAGGGCCAGGAACACTGAAGCTTTCTTT
CAIRARNTEAFF
>NA|TRBJ2-6|TRBV14|NA
TGTGCCAGCAGCCAAGAGGCGGGCACCGGGGCCAACGTCCTGACTTTC
CASSQEAGTGANVLTF
>many|TRBJ1-2|TRBV5-8|NA
TGTGCCAGCAGCTTGGGGACAGCTAGCTATGGCTACACCTTC
CASSLGTASYGYTF
>many|TRBJ1-6|TRBV12-3/TRBV12-4|TRBD1
TGTGCCAGCAGTTTGACCGGGACAGGCGGATCACCCCTCCACTTT
CASSLTGTGGSPLHF
>NA|TRBJ2-7|TRBV12-3/TRBV12-4|NA
TGTGCCAGCAGTTTAGGATCGGGGGCCTTCTACGAGCAGTACTTC
CASSLGSGAFYEQYF
>few|TRBJ2-6|TRBV10-2|TRBD2
TGTGCCAGCAGTTACTCTCGAGCGGGAGTACGGTCTGGGGCCAACGTCCTGACTTTC
CASSYSRAGVRSGANVLTF
>NA|TRBJ2-4|TRBV7-2|NA
TGTGCCAGCAGCGACGGGGCGGGCCGATACATTCAGTACTTC
CASSDGAGRYIQYF
>many|TRBJ1-1|TRBV5-1|NA
TGCGCCAGCAGCTTGGTAGGGTCGGGTACCGCTGAAGCTTTCTTT
CASSLVGSGTAEAFF
>many|TRBJ1-2|TRBV10-3|NA
TGTGCCATCAGTGTCGGGGAGAACTATGGCTACACCTTC
CAISVGENYGYTF
>NA|TRBJ2-5|TRBV29-1|TRBD1
TGCAGCGTACGTGGCACAGGGGGCGCCGAGACCCAGTACTTC
CSVRGTGGAETQYF
>many|TRBJ1-6|TRBV7-9|NA
TGTGCCAGCAGCTTAGCCAGACAGGATTTGCAGTATTCACCCCTCCACTTT
CASSLARQDLQYSPLHF
>many|TRBJ1-6|TRBV7-8|NA
TGTGCCAGCAGCTACAGGAGCAATTCACCCCTCCACTTT
CASSYRSNSPLHF
>NA|TRBJ1-2|TRBV5-1|NA
TGCGCCAGCAGCTTGTCCCAGGGCGCGTACTATGGCTACACCTTC
CASSLSQGAYYGYTF
>NA|TRBJ1-2|TRBV7-2|NA
TGTGCCAGCAGCTTCACGGGACCCAACTATGGCTACACCTTC
CASSFTGPNYGYTF
>many|TRBJ1-5|TRBV10-3|NA
TGTGCCATCACCACAGGCCCGGATCAGCCCCAGCATTTT
CAITTGPDQPQHF
>NA|TRBJ2-6|TRBV5-5|TRBD1
TGTGCCAGCAGCAGGACCGGGACAGGGGGCGACGTCCTGACTTTC
CASSRTGTGGDVLTF
>many|TRBJ2-7|TRBV6-5|NA
TGTGCCAGCAGTTACTCAGGGGACGAGCAGTACTTC
CASSYSGDEQYF
>NA|TRBJ2-6|TRBV25-1|NA
TGTGCCAGCAGTGCAGGGCGCCGGGGAATCTCTGGGGCCAACGTCCTGACTTTC
CASSAGRRGISGANVLTF
>few|TRBJ2-7|TRBV11-3|NA
TGTGCCAGCAGCATCTCGCAGGGCTCCTACGAGCAGTACTTC
CASSISQGSYEQYF
>NA|TRBJ2-2|TRBV6-4|TRBD2
TGTGCCAGCAGTGTTCAAGCGGGGGCCACCGGGGAGCTGTTTTTT
CASSVQAGATGELFF
>many|TRBJ2-7|TRBV10-3|NA
TGTGCCATCAGTGACTTGGCGGGTTCCTACGAGCAGTACTTC
CAISDLAGSYEQYF
>many|TRBJ2-5|TRBV25-1|NA
TGTGCCAGCAGTGAACTACAGTCTGGGGAGACCCAGTACTTC
CASSELQSGETQYF
>many|TRBJ2-7|TRBV7-8|NA
TGTGCCAGCAGCTTAGAATGGCCCGACGAGCAGTACTTC
CASSLEWPDEQYF
>many|TRBJ1-6|TRBV12-3/TRBV12-4|NA
TGTGCCAGCAGGGCACTTATTTCACCCCTCCACTTT
CASRALISPLHF
>NA|TRBJ1-2|TRBV25-1|NA
TGTGCCAGCAGCTCCTCTGGCGGTGGGGGCAACACCTTC
CASSSSGGGGNTF
>NA|TRBJ2-5|TRBV7-9|NA
TGTGCCAGCAGCCAAGCTCGGGTCTACTACGTTCCCCAAGAGACCCAGTACTTC
CASSQARVYYVPQETQYF
>NA|TRBJ2-7|TRBV29-1|TRBD1
TGCAGCGTCCCCCGGACAGGGGGCATCTACGAGCAGTACTTC
CSVPRTGGIYEQYF
>NA|TRBJ2-5|TRBV7-6|NA
TGTGCCAGCAGCTTAGCTGGGCGGACGAAGGAGACCCAGTACTTC
CASSLAGRTKETQYF
>many|TRBJ1-2|TRBV6-5|TRBD1
TGTGCCAGCAGAGACAGGGACAGGCCTAACTATGGCTACACCTTC
CASRDRDRPNYGYTF
>many|TRBJ2-7|TRBV2|TRBD2
TGTGCCAGCAGTGAAGATTCTGCGGGAGGGAACGAGCAGTACTTC
CASSEDSAGGNEQYF
>NA|TRBJ1-6|TRBV25-1|TRBD1
TGTGCCACCTCGGGACAGGGGAATTCACCCCTCCACTTT
CATSGQGNSPLHF
>NA|TRBJ2-6|TRBV12-3/TRBV12-4|NA
TGTGCCAGCAGGGAGACGGGGGTTGGGGCCAACGTCCTGACTTTC
CASRETGVGANVLTF
>NA|TRBJ1-3|TRBV29-1|NA
TGCAGCGTTGAAGAGCCGGCGGGAAACACCATATATTTT
CSVEEPAGNTIYF
>few|TRBJ2-5|TRBV5-8|NA
TGTGCCAGCAGCTTGAAACAGGGAAGAGAGACCCAGTACTTC
CASSLKQGRETQYF
>NA|TRBJ2-1|TRBV2|TRBD2
TGTGCCAGCAGTGGGACTAGCGGGGTGGAGGGTGAGCAGTTCTTC
CASSGTSGVEGEQFF
>NA|TRBJ1-1|TRBV2|NA
TGTGCCAGCACCGAAAATCTGGATGTTGAAGCTTTCTTT
CASTENLDVEAFF
>NA|TRBJ1-1|TRBV15|NA
TGTGCCACCAGCAGAGTAGCGGAGAACACTGAAGCTTTCTTT
CATSRVAENTEAFF
>many|TRBJ2-7|TRBV10-3|NA
TGTGCCATCGGGGGAGATCCGTACGAGCAGTACTTC
CAIGGDPYEQYF
>many|TRBJ2-5|TRBV7-2|TRBD2
TGTGCCAGCAGCTCACGGGGGGGGGCTCAAGAGACCCAGTACTTC
CASSSRGGAQETQYF
>many|TRBJ2-2|TRBV10-3|NA
TGTGCCATCAGTGTTCAGGGCCACACCGGGGAGCTGTTTTTT
CAISVQGHTGELFF
>few|TRBJ2-7|TRBV3-1|NA
TGTGCCAGCAGCACCGTAGGGGACGAGCAGTACTTC
CASSTVGDEQYF
>NA|TRBJ2-3|TRBV2|TRBD2
TGTGCCAGCCGTCAGCGGGGGGCTAGGACAGATACGCAGTATTTT
CASRQRGARTDTQYF
>few|TRBJ1-4|TRBV25-1|NA
TGTGCCAGCAGTGAGGGGGGCACTAATGAAAAACTGTTTTTT
CASSEGGTNEKLFF
>NA|TRBJ1-5|TRBV2|NA
TGTGCCAGCAGTGACCCCCAGCATTTT
CASSDPQHF
>NA|TRBJ1-1|TRBV9|NA
TGTGCCAGCAGTAGCCTCGGAAGGGTGCGAACTGAAGCTTTCTTT
CASSSLGRVRTEAFF